These 18 T cell receptor beta chains share one sample of origin, sequenced in a study of OX40 agonist ivuxolimab in advanced cancers. Assay used: immunoSEQ multiplex PCR; TCRdb lists only in-frame clones, some missing. Here the sample spans about 71,000 clones, approximately 94% being singletons. The specimen was CD4+ or CD8+ T cells sorted from blood, collected in a trial of the OX40 agonist ivuxolimab. Every receptor here comes from an adult with an advanced solid tumor such as melanoma, head and neck, liver or kidney cancer.

This clone was observed a single time. CDR3 loop: CASSPGTSAHNEQFF. CDR3 in DNA: TGTGCCAGCAGCCCCGGGACTAGCGCCCACAATGAGCAGTTCTTC. The rearrangement uses TRBV27 and TRBJ2-1; 10 bases align to TRBD2. The CDR3 is 15 amino acids. Germline CDR1 reads MNHEY; CDR2 reads SMNVEV (reference sequence). V trimming: 6 bases; J trimming: 5 bases; junction bases outside the gene matches: 7.

The rearrangement joins TRBV7-6 to TRBJ1-5; unclear D gene. This CDR3 region has 17 residues. The germline gives CDR1 SGHVS, CDR2 FNYEAQ. The V end was cut by 1 base, the J end by 5 bases, with 18 bases between. The CDR3 nucleotides read TGTGCCAGCAGCTTAGACCCACTCAGAAATCGGGATCAGCCCCAGCATTTT. It is translated as CASSLDPLRNRDQPQHF.

On this clone itself: Distinct nucleotide sequences in the sample also encode this CDR3. The chain recombines TRBV19 with TRBJ1-1, with D unresolved. The V end lost 4 bases, the J end lost 2 bases, and 5 bases lay between the germline ends. The CDR3 has 12 amino acids. In germline, CDR1 is LNHDA, CDR2 SQIVND (reference sequence). The chain's CDR3 is CASSRGNTEAFF. CDR3 nucleotides: TGTGCCAGTAGTAGGGGTAACACTGAAGCTTTCTTT. Based on the CDR3 plus reference TRBV19 and TRBJ1-1, the full variable domain is DGGITQSPKYLFRKEGQNVTLSCEQNLNHDAMYWYRQDPGQGLRLIYYSQIVNDFQKGDIAEGYSVSREKKESFPLTVTSAQKNPTAFYLCASSRGNTEAFFGQGTRLTVV.

This chain joins TRBV9 and TRBJ1-1; TRBD1 matches at 11 bases. The CDR3 is made up of 15 amino acids. With 0 bases clipped from V and 4 bases from J, the junction kept 2 bases outside the gene matches. The germline CDR1 and CDR2 sequences are SGDLS and YYNGEE. The CDR3 is CASSVDGTGGTEAFF. The CDR3 DNA reads as TGTGCCAGCAGCGTAGATGGGACAGGGGGCACTGAAGCTTTCTTT.

This clone was seen a single time. The junction shows a germline mismatch at one end, possibly a read error. CDR3 sequence: CASKTRDNEQFF. CDR3 in DNA: TGTGCCAGCAAAACACGGGACAACGAGCAGTTCTTC. The V call is TRBV27, the J call TRBJ2-1; TRBD1 is a possible D gene (6 bases). The CDR3 is 12 amino acids. CDR1 and CDR2 from the germline V gene are MNHEY and SMNVEV (reference sequence).

The chain carries TRBV6-5 and TRBJ2-7; possible D gene TRBD2, 6 bases. This CDR3 has 13 amino acids. Germline V lookup: CDR1 MNHEY, CDR2 SVGAGI. V shed 1 base and J shed 7 bases, with 11 bases lying between them. The CDR3, as DNA: TGTGCCAGCAGTTACTTTAACGGAGGGGAGCAGTACTTC. Translating gives CASSYFNGGEQYF.

This chain links TRBV19 with TRBJ2-3; a weak D match, TRBD2 (6 bases). Germline V CDR1 and CDR2: LNHDA, SQIVND (reference sequence). The ends were cut back, 0 bases at V and 0 bases at J, with 13 bases in the middle. The length of the CDR3 is 17 residues. CDR3 DNA: TGTGCCAGTAGTATAGATCTTGGTGGGGGGAGCACAGATACGCAGTATTTT. Protein: CASSIDLGGGSTDTQYF.

This clone was found once. The rearrangement joins TRBV19 to TRBJ1-2; weak D call: TRBD1 (5 bases). The length of the CDR3 is 14 residues. V lost 5 bases to trimming and J lost 4 bases, with 14 bases between them. Germline values: CDR1 LNHDA, CDR2 SQIVND (reference sequence). CDR3 sequence: CASSATGPAYGYTF. The CDR3 region has the DNA TGTGCCAGTAGTGCCACGGGACCGGCCTATGGCTACACCTTC.

The chain links TRBV29-1 to TRBJ2-7; D is possibly TRBD1 or TRBD2 (6 bases each). Germline CDR1 is SQVTM and CDR2 is ANQGSEA. The CDR3 totals 13 residues. V was cut by 3 bases and J by 1 base, with 10 bases left in between. CDR3 protein: CSVEGGRSYEQYF. The CDR3 bases are TGCAGCGTTGAGGGGGGCAGGTCCTACGAGCAGTACTTC.

V is TRBV2 and J is TRBJ1-1, with D possibly matching TRBD1 (5 bases). Germline V gene sequence: CDR1 SNHLY, CDR2 FYNNEI. V gave up 6 bases and J gave up 6 bases, with 11 bases separating them. The CDR3 loop spans 12 amino acids. The DNA for the CDR3 is TGTGCCAGCAGCGATCAGGGCCCTGAAGCTTTCTTT. The encoded protein is CASSDQGPEAFF.

The chain uses TRBV27 and TRBJ2-1; the D is unclear. Trimming cost V 6 bases and J 3 bases, with 3 bases left between them. The germline CDR1 and CDR2 sequences are MNHEY and SMNVEV (reference sequence). The CDR3 runs to 11 residues. CDR3 residues: CASRDYNEQFF. The CDR3 bases are TGTGCCAGCAGAGACTACAATGAGCAGTTCTTC.

As concerns this clone: At one end the junction does not follow the germline gene, possibly because of a read error. This rearrangement joins TRBV7-9 to TRBJ2-7, with TRBD1 as a possible D gene (6 bases). Per germline, CDR1 SEHNR and CDR2 FQNEAQ (reference sequence). The CDR3 spans 11 residues. CDR3 region: CASSLAEDRDF. The CDR3 region has the DNA TGTGCCAGCAGCTTAGCGGAGGACAGAGACTTC.

For the CDR3, the DNA is TGTGCCAGCAGTGAAGAGGGACCTTCAAACTATGGCTACACCTTC. Its protein product is CASSEEGPSNYGYTF. The gene calls are TRBV6-1 and TRBJ1-2; the D gene is possibly TRBD1 (5 bases). The germline V gene encodes CDR1 MNHNS and CDR2 SASEGT. Trimming stripped 1 base from V and 2 bases from J, with 11 bases between. The CDR3 consists of 15 residues.

This clone came up once. This chain joins TRBV6-5 and TRBJ2-3; D not resolved. Deletions cut 5 bases from V and 2 bases from J, with 11 bases between. This CDR3 comprises 14 residues. In germline, CDR1 is MNHEY, CDR2 SVGAGI. In DNA, the CDR3 is TGTGCCAGCAGTCTCCGGACCATCACAGATACGCAGTATTTT. This translates into CASSLRTITDTQYF.

The J gene is TRBJ2-7, the V gene TRBV10-2; 7 nucleotides match TRBD1. Losses at the gene ends were 6 bases for V and 2 bases for J; bases not matched to a gene: 4. This CDR3 comprises 13 residues. Germline loops: CDR1 WSHSY, CDR2 SAAADI. This chain's CDR3 is CASSRDRAYEQYF. The CDR3 coding sequence is TGCGCCAGCAGCCGGGACAGAGCCTACGAGCAGTACTTC.

This clone was recorded once. The chain employs TRBV5-6 and TRBJ2-7; D remains ambiguous. V lost 4 bases and J lost 2, with 22 bases in between. The CDR3 sequence is 17 residues long. Germline CDR1 reads SGHDT; CDR2 reads YYEEEE. The CDR3 coding sequence is TGTGCCAGCAGCACCAACATCATAACACGGAAAGCCTACGAGCAGTACTTC. The encoded protein is CASSTNIITRKAYEQYF.

The rearrangement uses TRBV7-8 and TRBJ1-1; 7 positions match TRBD1. With V trimmed by 3 bases and J by 3 bases, 10 bases remained unmatched. Germline V gives CDR1 SGHVS, CDR2 FQNEAQ. The CDR3 covers 16 residues. CDR3 loop: CASSFGQQTGYTEAFF. The CDR3 DNA reads as TGTGCCAGCAGCTTCGGCCAGCAGACAGGGTACACTGAAGCTTTCTTT.

The chain is built from TRBV27 and TRBJ2-7, with D perhaps TRBD1 (6 bases). V was trimmed by 8 bases and J by 7 bases, leaving 21 bases between them. This CDR3 has 14 residues. The germline V gene has CDR1 MNHEY and CDR2 SMNVEV (reference sequence). The CDR3 region has the DNA TGTGCCAGCTCCCGGGACAAGCCAAATTGGGAGCAGTACTTC. Amino acids: CASSRDKPNWEQYF.